This TCR beta chain was retrieved from a study of CD8 T cells in Susac syndrome. A single count supports this clonotype. The RNA, about 0.45 to 1 ug, was put through reverse transcription using random hexamers. TCRdb fed the immunoSEQ multiplex PCR reads into MiXCR, producing one record per CDR3 protein. There are 250,000 to 300,000 distinct CDR3 sequences in the sample; roughly 81% occur only once, and around 0.11% lies in the top ten. This receptor was obtained from a human donor with multiple sclerosis. The sequenced sample consisted of CD8+ T cells from PBMCs.

The CDR3 nucleotides read TGTGCCAGCAGTTTAGTGACCGGGGCGGAGACCCAGTACTTC. Its protein is CASSLVTGAETQYF. J is TRBJ2-5 and V is TRBV27; D is tentatively TRBD1 or TRBD2 (5 bases each). Between the trimmed V and J ends, which lost 2 bases and 5 bases, there was a span of 12 bases. Germline V CDR1 and CDR2: MNHEY, SMNVEV (reference sequence). The CDR3 totals 14 residues.